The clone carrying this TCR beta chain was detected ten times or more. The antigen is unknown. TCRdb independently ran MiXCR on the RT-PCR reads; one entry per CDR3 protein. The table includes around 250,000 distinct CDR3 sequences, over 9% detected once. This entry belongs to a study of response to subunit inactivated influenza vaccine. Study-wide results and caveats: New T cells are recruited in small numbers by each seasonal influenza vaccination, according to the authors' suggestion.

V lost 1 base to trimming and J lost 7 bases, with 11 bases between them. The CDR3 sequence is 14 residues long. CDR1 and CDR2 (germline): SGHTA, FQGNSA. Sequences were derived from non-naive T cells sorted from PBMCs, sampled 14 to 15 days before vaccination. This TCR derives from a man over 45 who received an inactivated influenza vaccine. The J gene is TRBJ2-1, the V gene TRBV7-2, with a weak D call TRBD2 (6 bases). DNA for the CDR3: TGTGCCAGCAGCTTAGTTGCGGGAAGGAATGAGCAGTTCTTC. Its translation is CASSLVAGRNEQFF.